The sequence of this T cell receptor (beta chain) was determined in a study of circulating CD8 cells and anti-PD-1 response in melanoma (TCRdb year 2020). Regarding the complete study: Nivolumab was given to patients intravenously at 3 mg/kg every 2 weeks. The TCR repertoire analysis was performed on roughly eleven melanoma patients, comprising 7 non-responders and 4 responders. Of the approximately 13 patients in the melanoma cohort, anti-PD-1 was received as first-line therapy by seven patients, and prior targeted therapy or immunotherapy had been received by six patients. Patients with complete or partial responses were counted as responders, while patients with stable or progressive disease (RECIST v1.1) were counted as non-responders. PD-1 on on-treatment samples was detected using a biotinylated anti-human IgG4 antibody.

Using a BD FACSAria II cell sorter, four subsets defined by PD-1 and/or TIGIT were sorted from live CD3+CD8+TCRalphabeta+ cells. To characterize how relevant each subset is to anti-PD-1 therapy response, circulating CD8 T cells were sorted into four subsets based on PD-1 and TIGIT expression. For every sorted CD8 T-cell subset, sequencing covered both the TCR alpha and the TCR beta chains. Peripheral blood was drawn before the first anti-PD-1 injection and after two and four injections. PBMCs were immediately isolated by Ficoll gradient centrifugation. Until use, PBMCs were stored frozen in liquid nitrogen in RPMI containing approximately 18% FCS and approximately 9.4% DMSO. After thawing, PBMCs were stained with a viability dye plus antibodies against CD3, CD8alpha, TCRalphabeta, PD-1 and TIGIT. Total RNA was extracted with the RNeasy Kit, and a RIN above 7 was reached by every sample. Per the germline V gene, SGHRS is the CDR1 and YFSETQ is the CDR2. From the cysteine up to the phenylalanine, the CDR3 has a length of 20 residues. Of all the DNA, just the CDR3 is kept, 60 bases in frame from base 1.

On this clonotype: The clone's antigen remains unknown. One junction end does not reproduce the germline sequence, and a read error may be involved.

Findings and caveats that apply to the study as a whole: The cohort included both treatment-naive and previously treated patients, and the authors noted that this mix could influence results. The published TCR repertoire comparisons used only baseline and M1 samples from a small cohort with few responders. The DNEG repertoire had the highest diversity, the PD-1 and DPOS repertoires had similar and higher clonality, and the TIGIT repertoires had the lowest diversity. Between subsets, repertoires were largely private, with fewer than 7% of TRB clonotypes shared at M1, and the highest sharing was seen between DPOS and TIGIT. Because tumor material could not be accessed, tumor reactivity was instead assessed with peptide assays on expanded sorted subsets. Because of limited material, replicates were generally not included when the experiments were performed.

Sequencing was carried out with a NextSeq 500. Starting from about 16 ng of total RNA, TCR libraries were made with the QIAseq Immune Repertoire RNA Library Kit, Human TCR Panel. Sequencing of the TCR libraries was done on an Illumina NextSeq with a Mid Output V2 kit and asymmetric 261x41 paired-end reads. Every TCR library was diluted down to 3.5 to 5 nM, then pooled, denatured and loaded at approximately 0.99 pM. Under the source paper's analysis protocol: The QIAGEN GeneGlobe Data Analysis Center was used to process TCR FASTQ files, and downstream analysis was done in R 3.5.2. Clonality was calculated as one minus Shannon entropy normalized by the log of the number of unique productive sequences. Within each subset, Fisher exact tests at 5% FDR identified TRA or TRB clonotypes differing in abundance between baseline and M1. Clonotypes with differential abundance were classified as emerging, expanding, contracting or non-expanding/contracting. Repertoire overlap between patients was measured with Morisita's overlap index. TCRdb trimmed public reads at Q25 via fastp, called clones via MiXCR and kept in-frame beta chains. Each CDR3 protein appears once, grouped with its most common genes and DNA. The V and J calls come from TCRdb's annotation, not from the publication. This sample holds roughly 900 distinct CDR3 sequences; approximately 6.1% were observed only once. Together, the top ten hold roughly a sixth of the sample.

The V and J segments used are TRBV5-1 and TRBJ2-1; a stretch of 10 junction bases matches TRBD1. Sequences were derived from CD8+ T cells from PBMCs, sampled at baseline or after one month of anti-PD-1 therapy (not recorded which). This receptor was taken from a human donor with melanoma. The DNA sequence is TGCGCCAGCAGCCTCGGGTGGGACAGGGGTTTTTTGAAGGCCTACGATGAGCAGTTCTTC. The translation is CASSLGWDRGFLKAYDEQFF.